The present entry profiles one TCR beta chain with its context. The protocol was immunoSEQ multiplex PCR, while the TCRdb copy is restricted to in-frame clones and leaves out a portion. Of roughly 2.5 million clones listed, around 90% are singletons. The data stem from a study of shared clonotypes between healthy human individuals. There are 18 residues in the CDR3. Looked up from germline, CDR1 is MGHRA and CDR2 is YSYEKL. The V gene lost 0 bases and the J gene lost 3 bases, with 21 bases spanning the gap. The chain joins TRBV4-1 to TRBJ2-7; D may correspond to TRBD1 or TRBD2 (6 bases each). This TCR was sampled from a young man in good health. Sequencing was performed on naive CD4+ T cells sorted from blood. Noted subset: CD45RA+ positively selected. CDR3 residues: CASSQEGLGGVMGYEQYF. The CDR3 DNA follows: TGCGCCAGCAGCCAAGAAGGCTTGGGGGGCGTGATGGGCTACGAGCAGTACTTC.